The entry that follows covers one T cell receptor (beta chain) sequence. The CDR3 covers 17 residues. Deletions cut 6 bases from V and 2 bases from J, with 21 bases between. Germline V gives CDR1 ENHRY, CDR2 SYGVKD. This sample is drawn from a study of low-dose radiotherapy and immunotherapy resistance in tumors. Primers used for first-strand cDNA, a TRAV- and TRBV-specific set, covered both alpha and beta chains. A roughly 19-cycle PCR with a constant-region primer and V-primer adapter amplified TCRs. TCRdb fed the reads into MiXCR, producing one record per CDR3 protein. The table has about 7,200 distinct CDR3 sequences, roughly half seen once.

The source of this sequence is a human donor with advanced metastatic prostate, ovarian, gallbladder or colorectal cancer (not recorded which). This table probably holds off-target reads from a library built for another chain. The V gene is TRBV10-3, the J gene TRBJ2-3, with D perhaps TRBD2 (6 bases). The CDR3 loop is CAISPDSRTGLTDTQYF. CDR3 coding DNA: TGTGCCATCAGCCCCGACTCAAGGACGGGACTCACAGATACGCAGTATTTT.